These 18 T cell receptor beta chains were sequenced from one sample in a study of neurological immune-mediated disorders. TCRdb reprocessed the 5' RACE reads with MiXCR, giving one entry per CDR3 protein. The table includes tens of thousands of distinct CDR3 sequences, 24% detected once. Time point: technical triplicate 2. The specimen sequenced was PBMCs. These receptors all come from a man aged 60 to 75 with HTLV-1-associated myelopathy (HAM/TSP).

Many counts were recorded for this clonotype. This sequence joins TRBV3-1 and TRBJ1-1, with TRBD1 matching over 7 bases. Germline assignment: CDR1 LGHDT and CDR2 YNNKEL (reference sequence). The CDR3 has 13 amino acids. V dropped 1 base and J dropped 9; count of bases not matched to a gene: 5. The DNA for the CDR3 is TGTGCCAGCAGCCAAGGACCGGGACAGCAAGCTTTCTTT. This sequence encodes CASSQGPGQQAFF.

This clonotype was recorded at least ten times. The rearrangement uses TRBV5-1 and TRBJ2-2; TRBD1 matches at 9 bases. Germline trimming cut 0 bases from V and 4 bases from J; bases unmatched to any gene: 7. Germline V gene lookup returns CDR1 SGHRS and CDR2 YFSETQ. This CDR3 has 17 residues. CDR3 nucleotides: TGCGCCAGCAGCTTGGTTGGACAGGGGATTCGCACCGGGGAGCTGTTTTTT. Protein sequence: CASSLVGQGIRTGELFF.

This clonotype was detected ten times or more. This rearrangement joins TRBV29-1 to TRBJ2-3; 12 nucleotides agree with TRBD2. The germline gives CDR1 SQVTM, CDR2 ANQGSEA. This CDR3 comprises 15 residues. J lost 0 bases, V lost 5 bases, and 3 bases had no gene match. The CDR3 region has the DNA TGCAGCGTTCGCGGGACTAGCGGGAGCACAGATACGCAGTATTTT. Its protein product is CSVRGTSGSTDTQYF.

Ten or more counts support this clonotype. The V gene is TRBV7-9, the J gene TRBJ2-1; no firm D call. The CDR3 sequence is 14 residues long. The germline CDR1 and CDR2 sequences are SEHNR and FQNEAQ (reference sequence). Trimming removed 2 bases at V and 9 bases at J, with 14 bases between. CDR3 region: CASSLLVAAGEQFF. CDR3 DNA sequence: TGTGCCAGCAGCTTATTAGTAGCCGCCGGTGAGCAGTTCTTC.

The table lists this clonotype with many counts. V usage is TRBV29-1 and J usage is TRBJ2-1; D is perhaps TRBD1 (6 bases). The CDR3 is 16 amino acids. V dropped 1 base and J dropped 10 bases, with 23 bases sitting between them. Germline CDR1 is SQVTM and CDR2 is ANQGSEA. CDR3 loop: CSVEGQAESSTREQFF. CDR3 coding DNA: TGCAGCGTTGAAGGACAGGCTGAATCCTCTACAAGGGAGCAGTTCTTC.

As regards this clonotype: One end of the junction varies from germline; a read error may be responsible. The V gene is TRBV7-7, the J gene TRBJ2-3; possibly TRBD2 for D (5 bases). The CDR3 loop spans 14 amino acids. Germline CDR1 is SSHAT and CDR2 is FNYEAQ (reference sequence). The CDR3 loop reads CASSPLEGTDTQYF. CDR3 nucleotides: TGTGCTAGCAGCCCCCTGGAGGGCACAGATACGCAGTATTTT. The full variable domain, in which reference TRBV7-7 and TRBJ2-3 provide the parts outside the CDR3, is GAGVSQSPRYKVTKRGQDVTLRCDPISSHATLYWYQQALGQGPEFLTYFNYEAQPDKSGLPSDRFSAERPEGSISTLTIQRTEQRDSAMYRCASSPLEGTDTQYFGPGTRLTVL.

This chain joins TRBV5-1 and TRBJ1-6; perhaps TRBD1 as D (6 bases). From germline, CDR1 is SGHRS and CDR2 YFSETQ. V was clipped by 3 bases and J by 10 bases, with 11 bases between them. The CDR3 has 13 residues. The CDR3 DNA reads TGCGCCAGCAGCTCTTCAGGGGCATCACCCCTCCACTTT. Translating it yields CASSSSGASPLHF.

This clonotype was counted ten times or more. The CDR3 reads CSARDLGGSTEAFF. CDR3 DNA sequence: TGCAGTGCTAGAGATCTGGGAGGGAGCACTGAAGCTTTCTTT. V is TRBV20-1 and J is TRBJ1-1; unclear D gene. In germline, CDR1 is DFQATT, CDR2 SNEGSKA (reference sequence). V lost 0 bases to trimming and J lost 4 bases, with 12 bases between them. This CDR3 comprises 14 residues.

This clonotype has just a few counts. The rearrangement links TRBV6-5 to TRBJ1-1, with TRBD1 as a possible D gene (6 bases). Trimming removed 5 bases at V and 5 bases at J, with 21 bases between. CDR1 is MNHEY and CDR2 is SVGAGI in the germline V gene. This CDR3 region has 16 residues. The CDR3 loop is CASSPAGGGAETEAFF. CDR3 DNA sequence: TGTGCCAGCAGTCCGGCTGGGGGGGGGGCGGAAACTGAAGCTTTCTTT.

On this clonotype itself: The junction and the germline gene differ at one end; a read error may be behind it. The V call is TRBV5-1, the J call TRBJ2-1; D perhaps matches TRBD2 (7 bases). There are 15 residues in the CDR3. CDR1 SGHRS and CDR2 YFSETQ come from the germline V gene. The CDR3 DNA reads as TGCGCTAGCAGCTTGGGCGGGGGCTCCTACCATGAGCAGTTCTTC. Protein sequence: CASSLGGGSYHEQFF.

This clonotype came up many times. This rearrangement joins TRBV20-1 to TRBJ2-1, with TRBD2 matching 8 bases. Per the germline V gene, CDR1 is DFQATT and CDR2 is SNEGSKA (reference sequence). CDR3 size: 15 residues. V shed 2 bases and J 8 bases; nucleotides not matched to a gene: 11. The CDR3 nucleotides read TGCAGTGCTAGAAAATCAGCGGGAGTACTAGATGAGCAGTTCTTC. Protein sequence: CSARKSAGVLDEQFF.

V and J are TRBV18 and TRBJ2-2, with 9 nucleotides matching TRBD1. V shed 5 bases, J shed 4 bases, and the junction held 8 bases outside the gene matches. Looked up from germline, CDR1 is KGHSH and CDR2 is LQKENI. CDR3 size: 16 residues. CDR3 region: CASSTSETGGTGELFF. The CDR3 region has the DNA TGTGCCAGCTCAACATCGGAGACAGGGGGCACCGGGGAGCTGTTTTTT.

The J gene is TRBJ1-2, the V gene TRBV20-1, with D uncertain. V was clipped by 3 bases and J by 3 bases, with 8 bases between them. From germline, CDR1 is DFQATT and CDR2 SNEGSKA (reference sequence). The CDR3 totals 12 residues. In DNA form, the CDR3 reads TGCAGTGCTAGTCCACAGCACTATGGCTACACCTTC. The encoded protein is CSASPQHYGYTF.

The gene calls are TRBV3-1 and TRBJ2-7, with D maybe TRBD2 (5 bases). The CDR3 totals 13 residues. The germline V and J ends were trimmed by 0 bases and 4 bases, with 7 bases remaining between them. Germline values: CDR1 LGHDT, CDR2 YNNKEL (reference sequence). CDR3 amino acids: CASSQDQRYEQYF. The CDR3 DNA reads TGTGCCAGCAGCCAAGACCAGCGGTACGAGCAGTACTTC.

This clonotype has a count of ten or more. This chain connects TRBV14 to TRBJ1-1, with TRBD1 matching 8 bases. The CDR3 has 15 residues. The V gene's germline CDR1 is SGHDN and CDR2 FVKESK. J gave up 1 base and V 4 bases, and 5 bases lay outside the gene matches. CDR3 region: CASSPRTGWNTEAFF. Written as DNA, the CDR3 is TGTGCCAGCAGCCCCAGGACAGGGTGGAACACTGAAGCTTTCTTT.

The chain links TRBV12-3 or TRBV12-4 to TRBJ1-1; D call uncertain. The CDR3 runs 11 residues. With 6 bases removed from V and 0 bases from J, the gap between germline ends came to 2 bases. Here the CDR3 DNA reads TGTGCCAGCAGGCTGAACACTGAAGCTTTCTTT. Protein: CASRLNTEAFF.

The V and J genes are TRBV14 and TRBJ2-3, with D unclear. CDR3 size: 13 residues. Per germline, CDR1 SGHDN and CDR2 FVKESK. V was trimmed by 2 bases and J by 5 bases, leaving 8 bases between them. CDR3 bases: TGTGCCAGCAGCCAACGTTGGGAAGATACGCAGTATTTT. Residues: CASSQRWEDTQYF. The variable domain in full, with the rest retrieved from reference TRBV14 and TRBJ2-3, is EAGVTQFPSHSVIEKGQTVTLRCDPISGHDNLYWYRRVMGKEIKFLLHFVKESKQDESGMPNNRFLAERTGGTYSTLKVQPAELEDSGVYFCASSQRWEDTQYFGPGTRLTVL.

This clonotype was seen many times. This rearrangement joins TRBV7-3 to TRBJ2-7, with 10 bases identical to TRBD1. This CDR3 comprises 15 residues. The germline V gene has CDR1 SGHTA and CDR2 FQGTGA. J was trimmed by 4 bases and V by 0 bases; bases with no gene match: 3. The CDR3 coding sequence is TGTGCCAGCAGCTTAACGGGACAGGGGTTTTACGAGCAGTACTTC. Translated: CASSLTGQGFYEQYF.